This T cell receptor (beta chain) was found in a study of response to subunit inactivated influenza vaccine. TCRdb processed the RT-PCR reads anew with MiXCR; each CDR3 protein has one entry. The repertoire consists of 650,000 to 700,000 distinct CDR3 sequences, with less than 20% occurring once and the leading ten covering roughly 10%. The CDR3 totals 14 residues. CDR1 is SQVTM, CDR2 ANQGSEA, per germline. The J segment lost 1 base and the V segment lost 6 bases, leaving 7 bases of the junction unmatched. Study-wide findings and caveats: It was suggested by the authors that few new T cells are recruited by each seasonal influenza vaccination.

There are a few counts of this clonotype. The antigen is undetermined. The sample here was PBMCs from blood, taken roughly 13 days after vaccination. This receptor was taken from a man aged 50 to 59 who received an inactivated influenza vaccine. The rearrangement links TRBV29-1 to TRBJ2-7, with 9 bases identical to TRBD1. The CDR3 reads CSVGGQGVSYEQYF. The CDR3 nucleotides read TGCAGCGTCGGGGGACAGGGCGTTTCCTACGAGCAGTACTTC.